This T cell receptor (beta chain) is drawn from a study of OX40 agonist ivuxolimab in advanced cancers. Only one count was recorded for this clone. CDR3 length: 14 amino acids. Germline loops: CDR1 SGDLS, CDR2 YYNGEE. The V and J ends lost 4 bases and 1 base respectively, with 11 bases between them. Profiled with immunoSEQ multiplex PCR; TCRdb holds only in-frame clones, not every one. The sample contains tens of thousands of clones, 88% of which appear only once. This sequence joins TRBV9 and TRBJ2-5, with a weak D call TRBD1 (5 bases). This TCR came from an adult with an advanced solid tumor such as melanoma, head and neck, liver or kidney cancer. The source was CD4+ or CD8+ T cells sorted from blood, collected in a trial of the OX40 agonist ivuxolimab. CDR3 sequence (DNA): TGTGCCAGCAGCCTTACGACAGCCCAAGAGACCCAGTACTTC. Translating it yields CASSLTTAQETQYF. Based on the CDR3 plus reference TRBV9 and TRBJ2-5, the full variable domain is DSGVTQTPKHLITATGQRVTLRCSPRSGDLSVYWYQQSLDQGLQFLIQYYNGEERAKGNILERFSAQQFPDLHSELNLSSLELGDSALYFCASSLTTAQETQYFGPGTRLLVL.